This note documents a single T cell receptor (beta chain) sequence. This sample was taken from a study of cytomegalovirus exposure and HLA in healthy donors. In germline, CDR1 is SGHDT, CDR2 YYEEEE. CDR3 length equals 15 residues. After removal of 2 bases from V and 9 bases from J, the junction contained 5 bases not matched to a gene. PCR used 60 Vbeta primers and 13 Jbeta primers. Using immunoSEQ multiplex PCR, the repertoire was profiled, and TCRdb retains in-frame clones only, with some absent. This table has some 200,000 clones, over 65% appearing once. The clonotype originates from a boy aged 2 to 9 in good health and CMV-seronegative. The chain carries TRBV5-6 and TRBJ2-1, with 13 bases lining up with TRBD2. The sample consisted of PBMCs. The CDR3 DNA is TGTGCCAGCAGCTTTACTAGCGGGGGGGCCGGTGAGCAGTTCTTC. This encodes CASSFTSGGAGEQFF.